Below, 26 T cell receptor beta chains from the same sample are listed, as sequenced in a study of T cell repertoires in cytomegalovirus infection. TCRdb reanalysed the reads using MiXCR and keeps one entry per CDR3 protein. The data show about 260,000 distinct CDR3 sequences, roughly 13% seen once. Specimen: PBMCs. Receptors were obtained from a human donor in good health (CMV status not recorded). Some clones in this sample may be carry-over from other donors' samples.

V and J are TRBV15 and TRBJ1-5; 9 bases map to TRBD1. The CDR3 has 16 residues. Losses at the gene ends were 5 bases for V and 6 bases for J; bases not matched to a gene: 11. Per the germline V gene, CDR1 is LNHNV and CDR2 is YYDKDF (reference sequence). The CDR3 is CATSEGKQGASQPQHF. CDR3 in DNA: TGTGCCACCAGCGAAGGGAAACAGGGGGCGAGTCAGCCCCAGCATTTT.

As for this clonotype: Because it lacks the conserved phenylalanine or tryptophan at the end, this CDR3 is likely a read error. The chain has TRBV2 and TRBJ2-4; TRBD1 matches 7 bases. After removal of 6 bases from V and 9 bases from J, the junction contained 11 bases not matched to a gene. This CDR3 region has 14 residues. Germline loops: CDR1 SNHLY, CDR2 FYNNEI. Here the CDR3 DNA reads TGTGCCAGCAGCGAGACAGGGATGTCGGGCATTCAGTACCTC. Translating gives CASSETGMSGIQYL.

Notes on this clonotype: A much larger clone differs by one base, so this may be a read error. This chain uses TRBV29-1 with TRBJ1-1; no clear D gene. The CDR3 contains 15 residues. From germline, CDR1 is SQVTM and CDR2 ANQGSEA. CDR3 coding DNA: TGCAGCGTCCAGCGGGATTTTTCTGGGCGGACTGAAGGTTTCTTT. Protein: CSVQRDFSGRTEGFF. The entire variable domain, with the rest obtained from reference TRBV29-1 and TRBJ1-1, is as follows: SAVISQKPSRDICQRGTSLTIQCQVDSQVTMMFWYRQQPGQSLTLIATANQGSEATYESGFVIDKFPISRPNLTFSTLTVSNMSPEDSSIYLCSVQRDFSGRTEGFFGQGTRLTVV.

This clonotype was counted a few times. The chain uses TRBV28 and TRBJ2-1, with D tentatively TRBD2 (7 bases). V lost 8 bases and J lost 0, with 14 bases in between. Germline lookup yields CDR1 MDHEN and CDR2 SYDVKM. This CDR3 region has 15 residues. CDR3 protein: CASFTRGGSYNEQFF. CDR3 DNA sequence: TGTGCCAGCTTCACTAGGGGGGGCTCCTACAATGAGCAGTTCTTC.

There are a few counts of this clonotype. The chain carries TRBV5-6 and TRBJ2-7; possibly TRBD1 or TRBD2 for D (5 bases each). Deletions cut 4 bases from V and 4 bases from J, with 18 bases between. The CDR3 sequence is 15 residues long. Germline values: CDR1 SGHDT, CDR2 YYEEEE. As DNA, the CDR3 is TGTGCCAGCAGCCAATTCCGGGACGCCCGTTACGAGCAGTACTTC. Its translation: CASSQFRDARYEQYF.

Only a few counts were recorded for this clonotype. The chain carries TRBV19 and TRBJ1-1; 9 positions agree with TRBD1. V dropped 4 bases and J dropped 4; count of bases not matched to a gene: 4. The CDR3 totals 14 residues. Germline V gene sequence: CDR1 LNHDA, CDR2 SQIVND (reference sequence). The CDR3 bases are TGTGCCAGTAGTAAAGGACAGGGGACCACTGAAGCTTTCTTT. This sequence encodes CASSKGQGTTEAFF.

This clonotype showed up just a few times. The J gene is TRBJ1-2, the V gene TRBV20-1, with 8 bases that match TRBD1. CDR1 and CDR2 from the germline V gene are DFQATT and SNEGSKA (reference sequence). V dropped 5 bases and J dropped 4; count of bases not matched to a gene: 12. This CDR3 has 15 amino acids. The DNA for the CDR3 is TGCAGTGCTGCTAAACCGCAGGGGGCATTCTATGGCTACACCTTC. It translates to CSAAKPQGAFYGYTF.

This clonotype was detected a few times. The chain employs TRBV2 and TRBJ2-7; tentative D call: TRBD2 (5 bases). V was clipped by 0 bases and J by 1 base, with 7 bases between them. This CDR3 is built from 14 residues. Germline V gene sequence: CDR1 SNHLY, CDR2 FYNNEI. The DNA for the CDR3 is TGTGCCAGCAGTGAAGCGGGAGCATCCTACGAGCAGTACTTC. Amino acids: CASSEAGASYEQYF. Using reference TRBV2 and TRBJ2-7 for the parts outside the CDR3, the full variable domain is EPEVTQTPSHQVTQMGQEVILRCVPISNHLYFYWYRQILGQKVEFLVSFYNNEISEKSEIFDDQFSVERPDGSNFTLKIRSTKLEDSAMYFCASSEAGASYEQYFGPGTRLTVT.

The chain joins TRBV7-2 to TRBJ2-1; D is possibly TRBD2 (5 bases). Between the trimmed V and J ends, which lost 5 bases and 3 bases, there was a span of 17 bases. CDR3 length: 16 amino acids. CDR1 is SGHTA and CDR2 is FQGNSA in the germline V gene. The CDR3 sequence: CASSQPGVLIYNEQFF. The DNA of the CDR3 is TGTGCCAGCAGCCAACCCGGGGTATTAATCTACAATGAGCAGTTCTTC.

The chain couples TRBV2 to TRBJ1-5; no clear D. Germline V lookup: CDR1 SNHLY, CDR2 FYNNEI. Trimming removed 3 bases from V and 2 bases from J, with 11 bases in between. This CDR3 region has 15 residues. This chain's CDR3 is CASSEEGKGNQPQHF. In nucleotides, the CDR3 is TGTGCCAGCAGTGAGGAGGGCAAGGGCAATCAGCCCCAGCATTTT.

This rearrangement joins TRBV5-4 to TRBJ1-4; TRBD1 matches 7 bases. After removal of 4 bases from V and 4 bases from J, the junction contained 7 bases not matched to a gene. The CDR3 is made up of 15 amino acids. Germline-derived CDR1 and CDR2 are SGHNT and YYREEE (reference sequence). Here the CDR3 reads CASSIQTGSNEKLFF. CDR3 nucleotide sequence: TGTGCCAGCAGCATCCAGACAGGGAGTAATGAAAAACTGTTTTTT.

The V gene is TRBV29-1, the J gene TRBJ2-1; 9 bases line up with TRBD2. V lost 7 bases to trimming and J lost 9 bases; unmatched junction nucleotides: 16. Germline CDR1 SQVTM, CDR2 ANQGSEA. The CDR3 contains 15 residues. CDR3 region: CSAGRAGGTVGEQFF. CDR3 coding DNA: TGCAGCGCGGGACGGGCGGGGGGGACGGTAGGTGAGCAGTTCTTC.

The chain uses TRBV6-2 or TRBV6-3 and TRBJ2-7; D unresolved. In germline, CDR1 is MNHEY, CDR2 SVGEGT. The length of the CDR3 is 13 residues. V lost 2 bases to trimming and J lost 0 bases, with 5 bases between them. CDR3 amino acids: CASSYRVSYEQYF. CDR3 in DNA: TGTGCCAGCAGTTACAGGGTCTCCTACGAGCAGTACTTC.

This clonotype was seen a handful of times. The CDR3 sequence is CASSYNGYTF. The CDR3 nucleotides read TGTGCCAGCAGTTACAATGGCTACACCTTC. The chain has TRBV28 and TRBJ1-2; D ambiguous. The length of the CDR3 is 10 residues. Trimming took off 4 bases at V and 6 bases at J, with 3 bases between the two ends. Looked up from germline, CDR1 is MDHEN and CDR2 is SYDVKM.

On this clonotype itself: This may come from a read error, since a much larger clone is one base off. This chain uses TRBV28 with TRBJ2-5, with a possible D match to TRBD1 (5 bases). CDR1 is MDHEN, CDR2 SYDVKM, per germline. The CDR3 runs to 13 residues. The CDR3 nucleotides are TGTGCCAGCAGGCCAGGGTACCAAGAGACCCAGAACTTC. Amino acids: CASRPGYQETQNF.

At least ten counts were recorded for this clonotype. The chain has TRBV7-2 and TRBJ2-2; D is perhaps TRBD2 (5 bases). V lost 1 base and J 6 bases, leaving 9 bases between the germline ends. The CDR3 spans 14 residues. CDR1 SGHTA and CDR2 FQGNSA come from the germline V gene. For the CDR3, the DNA is TGTGCCAGCAGCTTAGAAAGGAGGTCCGGGGAGCTGTTTTTT. Residues: CASSLERRSGELFF. The full variable domain, rest sourced from reference TRBV7-2 and TRBJ2-2, is GAGVSQSPSNKVTEKGKDVELRCDPISGHTALYWYRQSLGQGLEFLIYFQGNSAPDKSGLPSDRFSAERTGGSVSTLTIQRTQQEDSAVYLCASSLERRSGELFFGEGSRLTVL.

This clonotype was found many times. The chain links TRBV28 to TRBJ2-7; 15 nucleotides line up with TRBD2. CDR3 length equals 18 residues. Germline V lookup: CDR1 MDHEN, CDR2 SYDVKM. J lost 0 bases, V lost 4 bases, and 7 bases had no gene match. The chain's CDR3 is CASSSHGLAGGSSYEQYF. The CDR3 DNA follows: TGTGCCAGCAGTTCCCATGGACTAGCGGGAGGGTCCTCCTACGAGCAGTACTTC.

Ten or more counts support this clonotype. This chain's CDR3 is CAISEMGNTEAFF. In DNA, the CDR3 is TGTGCCATCAGTGAGATGGGGAACACTGAAGCTTTCTTT. The chain couples TRBV10-3 to TRBJ1-1, with D unresolved. The CDR3 length is 13 residues. V dropped 2 bases and J dropped 1 base, with 5 bases sitting between them. CDR1 ENHRY and CDR2 SYGVKD come from the germline V gene.

This clonotype was seen at least ten times. The chain recombines TRBV4-3 with TRBJ2-2; D might be TRBD2 (6 bases). Germline V gene sequence: CDR1 LGHNA, CDR2 YSLEER. Trimming shortened V by 4 bases and J by 0 bases, and 18 bases separated the two germline ends. The CDR3 contains 18 residues. The CDR3 sequence is CASSRLLAGHPNTGELFF. Written as DNA, the CDR3 is TGCGCCAGCAGCCGACTCCTCGCGGGGCATCCGAACACCGGGGAGCTGTTTTTT.

To note about this clonotype: One end of the junction does not line up with germline, which may come from a read error. The CDR3 sequence is CASSLRGEDRGDTQYF. In DNA form, the CDR3 reads TGTGCCAGCAGCTTGAGGGGTGAAGACAGGGGAGATACGCAGTATTTT. The genes are TRBV5-3 and TRBJ2-3; 8 nucleotides align to TRBD1. TRBV5-3 is assigned to the ORF class and has an uncertain function. There are 16 residues in the CDR3.

This clonotype was counted at least ten times. The V and J genes are TRBV10-3 and TRBJ1-4; D may be TRBD1 (6 bases). The CDR3 is 15 residues long. The germline V and J ends were trimmed by 3 bases and 8 bases, with 16 bases remaining between them. Germline CDR1 reads ENHRY; CDR2 reads SYGVKD. Written as DNA, the CDR3 is TGTGCCATCAGTGACGGAGGGGGGCTTGCCGAAAAACTGTTTTTT. This gives the protein CAISDGGGLAEKLFF.

J is TRBJ2-6 and V is TRBV9, with 9 bases matching TRBD1. Germline values: CDR1 SGDLS, CDR2 YYNGEE. Trimming removed 7 bases from V and 3 bases from J; junction bases left unmatched: 11. This CDR3 contains 17 residues. The CDR3 is CASGMTGGRSGANVLTF. The CDR3 DNA reads as TGTGCCAGCGGGATGACAGGGGGGAGGAGTGGGGCCAACGTCCTGACTTTC. The full variable domain, completed using reference TRBV9 and TRBJ2-6, is DSGVTQTPKHLITATGQRVTLRCSPRSGDLSVYWYQQSLDQGLQFLIQYYNGEERAKGNILERFSAQQFPDLHSELNLSSLELGDSALYFCASGMTGGRSGANVLTFGAGSRLTVL.

V and J are TRBV15 and TRBJ2-4; 9 nucleotides agree with TRBD2. J was trimmed by 7 bases and V by 9 bases; bases with no gene match: 13. Germline CDR1 and CDR2: LNHNV and YYDKDF (reference sequence). There are 15 residues in the CDR3. The CDR3 loop reads CATSRGREGGNIQYF. CDR3 DNA: TGTGCCACGTCGAGGGGGCGGGAGGGGGGGAACATTCAGTACTTC.

This chain joins TRBV5-1 and TRBJ1-1; TRBD1 matches at 10 bases. The CDR3 spans 15 residues. Germline V gene sequence: CDR1 SGHRS, CDR2 YFSETQ. With 4 bases clipped from V and 6 bases from J, the junction kept 9 bases outside the gene matches. CDR3 nucleotide sequence: TGCGCCAGCAGCGATGGGACAGGGGATTTCTCTGAAGCTTTCTTT. Translated: CASSDGTGDFSEAFF.

The CDR3 coding sequence is TGTGCCAGCAGTTACGGGGGACAGAATGAGCAGTTCTTC. Amino acid sequence: CASSYGGQNEQFF. The chain uses TRBV6-2 or TRBV6-3 and TRBJ2-1, with 7 bases that match TRBD1. The V gene end was trimmed by 2 bases and the J gene end by 7 bases; junction bases not matched to a gene: 2. Germline loops: CDR1 MNHEY, CDR2 SVGEGT. The CDR3 is 13 amino acids.

In this sample, this clonotype turned up many times. The V gene is TRBV6-2 or TRBV6-3, the J gene TRBJ1-5; possibly TRBD1 for D (6 bases). There are 16 residues in the CDR3. The V gene lost 2 bases and the J gene lost 1 base, with 12 bases spanning the gap. Germline V gives CDR1 MNHEY, CDR2 SVGEGT. CDR3 DNA: TGTGCCAGCAGTTACACAGGCAGGGGAAGCAATCAGCCCCAGCATTTT. It yields the protein CASSYTGRGSNQPQHF.